The 20 T cell receptor beta chains below come from one sample, sequenced in a study of blood T cell repertoires in COVID-19. Here immunoSEQ multiplex PCR was the method, and the copy in TCRdb shows in-frame clones only, minus some. Of around 400,000 clones listed, around 87% are singletons. Sequenced input: peripheral blood. These TCRs come from a woman aged 55-75 years with COVID-19, enrolled during active disease.

Only a few counts were recorded for this clone. The CDR3, as DNA: TGTGCCAGCAGTTTTTCCGGACTAGGCGTGGCGGCGGAGACCCAGTACTTC. It is translated as CASSFSGLGVAAETQYF. V usage is TRBV28 and J usage is TRBJ2-5; the match to TRBD2 covers 7 bases. The germline V gene has CDR1 MDHEN and CDR2 SYDVKM. Trimming at V came to 3 bases and at J to 5 bases, leaving 15 bases not matched to a gene. This CDR3 has 17 amino acids.

The chain recombines TRBV7-6 with TRBJ2-7, with 7 positions matching TRBD1. The germline V gene has CDR1 SGHVS and CDR2 FNYEAQ. CDR3 length: 15 amino acids. V dropped 5 bases and J dropped 0; count of bases not matched to a gene: 7. CDR3 residues: CASSQTGTVSYEQYF. The DNA for the CDR3 is TGTGCCAGCAGCCAGACCGGGACAGTCTCCTACGAGCAGTACTTC.

The J gene is TRBJ1-5, the V gene TRBV6-6; 8 bases are a match to TRBD1. With V trimmed by 2 bases and J by 11 bases, 5 bases remained unmatched. CDR3 length equals 13 residues. CDR1 and CDR2 (germline): MNHNY, SVGAGI (reference sequence). The CDR3 sequence is CASSYTGDRTQHF. In DNA form, the CDR3 reads TGTGCCAGCAGTTACACAGGGGACAGGACCCAGCATTTT.

The chain joins TRBV11-3 to TRBJ2-1, with D perhaps matching TRBD2 (6 bases). Trimming removed 0 bases from V and 1 base from J, with 10 bases in between. CDR1 is SGHNT and CDR2 is YENEEA in the germline V gene. CDR3 length: 16 amino acids. As DNA, the CDR3 is TGTGCCAGCAGCTTAGAAGGGACTGGATCCTACAATGAGCAGTTCTTC. It is translated as CASSLEGTGSYNEQFF.

This chain uses TRBV19 with TRBJ2-3; possibly TRBD1 for D (6 bases). The ends were cut back, 6 bases at V and 3 bases at J, with 16 bases in the middle. Germline V gene sequence: CDR1 LNHDA, CDR2 SQIVND (reference sequence). The CDR3 runs to 15 residues. The CDR3 loop is CASSQQGKLTDTQYF. CDR3 in DNA: TGTGCCAGTAGCCAGCAGGGGAAGCTGACAGATACGCAGTATTTT. The full variable domain, its missing parts supplied by reference TRBV19 and TRBJ2-3, is DGGITQSPKYLFRKEGQNVTLSCEQNLNHDAMYWYRQDPGQGLRLIYYSQIVNDFQKGDIAEGYSVSREKKESFPLTVTSAQKNPTAFYLCASSQQGKLTDTQYFGPGTRLTVL.

This chain links TRBV7-6 with TRBJ1-1; 8 positions agree with TRBD1. Germline V gives CDR1 SGHVS, CDR2 FNYEAQ. V was clipped by 6 bases and J by 2 bases; unmatched bases: 11. This CDR3 is built from 16 residues. The CDR3 bases are TGTGCCAGCAGTCCCGGGACAGGACCCTTAAACACTGAAGCTTTCTTT. This sequence encodes CASSPGTGPLNTEAFF.

The V and J genes are TRBV19 and TRBJ2-3, with TRBD2 matching over 14 bases. Germline lookup yields CDR1 LNHDA and CDR2 SQIVND (reference sequence). Trimming at V came to 1 base and at J to 3 bases, leaving 0 bases not matched to a gene. CDR3 length: 16 residues. Written as DNA, the CDR3 is TGTGCCAGTAGTATAGGGACTAGCGGGAGGACAGATACGCAGTATTTT. This codes for CASSIGTSGRTDTQYF.

The chain is built from TRBV6-4 and TRBJ1-5, with a weak D call TRBD1 (6 bases). Germline V gene sequence: CDR1 MRHNA, CDR2 SNTAGT. Trimming took 4 bases from V and 7 from J, leaving 11 bases between them. The CDR3 runs to 13 residues. The CDR3: CASSGRQVQPQHF. The DNA of the CDR3 is TGTGCCAGCAGTGGCCGACAGGTCCAGCCCCAGCATTTT.

The chain recombines TRBV7-8 with TRBJ1-3; D not certain. The CDR3 loop spans 16 amino acids. Germline CDR1 and CDR2: SGHVS and FQNEAQ. V was shortened by 0 bases and J by 1 base, with 10 bases between the two germline ends. This chain's CDR3 is CASSLASLGSGNTIYF. CDR3 DNA: TGTGCCAGCAGCTTAGCCTCTCTCGGTTCTGGAAACACCATATATTTT.

With respect to this clone: The same CDR3 also results from other DNA sequences found in this sample. This chain uses TRBV30 with TRBJ1-6; D not resolved. The CDR3 runs to 13 residues. CDR1 is GTSNPN and CDR2 is SVGIG in the germline V gene (reference sequence). Written as DNA, the CDR3 is TGTGCTTGGTCCGGACTCGGAAATTCACCCCTCCACTTT. It codes for CAWSGLGNSPLHF.

The chain joins TRBV11-1 to TRBJ1-2, with TRBD1 identical over 7 bases. With 2 bases clipped from V and 6 bases from J, the junction kept 0 bases outside the gene matches. Germline CDR1 reads SGHAT; CDR2 reads FQDESV (reference sequence). The CDR3 contains 12 residues. CDR3 sequence: CASSLTGDGYTF. CDR3 nucleotides: TGTGCCAGCAGCTTAACAGGGGATGGCTACACCTTC.

V gene TRBV27 combines with J gene TRBJ1-1; D is undetermined. Germline V lookup: CDR1 MNHEY, CDR2 SMNVEV (reference sequence). V dropped 6 bases and J dropped 1 base, with 9 bases sitting between them. There are 13 residues in the CDR3. This chain's CDR3 is CASRTAGNTEAFF. The DNA for the CDR3 is TGTGCCAGCAGAACAGCAGGGAACACTGAAGCTTTCTTT.

V is TRBV2 and J is TRBJ1-4, with TRBD1 identical over 8 bases. J was trimmed by 7 bases and V by 6 bases; bases with no gene match: 7. Germline loops: CDR1 SNHLY, CDR2 FYNNEI. This CDR3 spans 14 amino acids. CDR3 region: CASRSDRVGEKLFF. In nucleotides, the CDR3 is TGTGCCAGCAGATCGGACAGGGTCGGTGAAAAACTGTTTTTT. The whole variable domain, filled in from reference TRBV2 and TRBJ1-4, reads EPEVTQTPSHQVTQMGQEVILRCVPISNHLYFYWYRQILGQKVEFLVSFYNNEISEKSEIFDDQFSVERPDGSNFTLKIRSTKLEDSAMYFCASRSDRVGEKLFFGSGTQLSVL.

The gene calls are TRBV6-5 and TRBJ1-5; D gene ambiguous. The CDR3 consists of 16 residues. Germline CDR1 and CDR2: MNHEY and SVGAGI. Trimming left V 4 bases short and J 1 base short, with 14 bases between. CDR3 loop: CASSLTSQASNQPQHF. Here the CDR3 DNA reads TGTGCCAGCAGTTTGACCAGCCAGGCCAGCAATCAGCCCCAGCATTTT.

This chain joins TRBV3-1 (or the pseudogene TRBV3-2) and TRBJ1-1; TRBD1 agrees at 7 bases. The germline V gene encodes CDR1 LGHDT and CDR2 YNNKEL (reference sequence). V gave up 4 bases and J gave up 4 bases; unmatched junction bases: 6. This CDR3 is built from 14 residues. The CDR3 region is CASSPGQRGTEAFF. The CDR3 nucleotides read TGTGCCAGCAGCCCGGGACAGAGGGGCACTGAAGCTTTCTTT.

This clone appeared a single time. V gene TRBV19 combines with J gene TRBJ1-6; maybe TRBD1 (5 bases). The ends were cut back, 3 bases at V and 5 bases at J, with 5 bases in the middle. Per germline, CDR1 LNHDA and CDR2 SQIVND (reference sequence). This CDR3 has 13 residues. The CDR3 region has the DNA TGTGCCAGTAGTATGACAGATAATTCACCCCTCCACTTT. This translates into CASSMTDNSPLHF.

The chain employs TRBV7-2 and TRBJ1-2; TRBD1 aligns across 7 bases. Germline assignment: CDR1 SGHTA and CDR2 FQGNSA. CDR3 length: 15 residues. The V and J ends lost 7 bases and 5 bases, in that order; junction bases with no gene match: 13. Written as DNA, the CDR3 is TGTGCCAGCACCGTACAGGGGTCCGCTGGTTATGGCTACACCTTC. Protein sequence: CASTVQGSAGYGYTF.

The rearrangement uses TRBV6-1 and TRBJ2-3; perhaps TRBD2 as D (7 bases). Germline CDR1 MNHNS, CDR2 SASEGT. V dropped 1 base and J dropped 5 bases, with 16 bases sitting between them. There are 16 residues in the CDR3. CDR3 in amino acids: CASSEVRWGGQDTQYF. In DNA form, the CDR3 reads TGTGCCAGCAGTGAAGTCAGGTGGGGGGGCCAAGATACGCAGTATTTT.

This clone occurred once. The chain combines TRBV29-1 with TRBJ2-7; D is undetermined. Germline V lookup: CDR1 SQVTM, CDR2 ANQGSEA. The CDR3 covers 14 residues. Trimming pared 7 bases from V and 5 bases from J, leaving 21 bases between. The CDR3 coding sequence is TGCAGCGCCGCGCCCCAGCGATGGCTGGACGAGCAGTACTTC. It is translated as CSAAPQRWLDEQYF.

The chain recombines TRBV2 with TRBJ1-2; tentatively, D is TRBD1 (5 bases). This CDR3 has 15 amino acids. Trimming cost V 6 bases and J 1 base, with 15 bases left between them. CDR1 and CDR2 from the germline V gene are SNHLY and FYNNEI. CDR3 DNA sequence: TGTGCCAGCAGAAAGACAGTTACTTTTAACTATGGCTACACCTTC. Its protein is CASRKTVTFNYGYTF.